This T cell receptor beta chain was retrieved from a study of OX40 agonist ivuxolimab in advanced cancers. Some clones are missing from TCRdb's copy, which holds only in-frame ones; the method was immunoSEQ multiplex PCR. The sample contains roughly 87,000 clones, approximately 90% of which appear only once. Looked up from germline, CDR1 is MNHEY and CDR2 is SMNVEV (reference sequence). The CDR3 is made up of 15 amino acids. The V and J ends lost 1 base and 4 bases respectively, with 8 bases between them. J is TRBJ2-6 and V is TRBV27; tentative D call: TRBD1 (5 bases). This clonotype originated in an adult with an advanced solid tumor such as melanoma, head and neck, liver or kidney cancer. The sequences come from CD4+ or CD8+ T cells sorted from blood, collected in a trial of the OX40 agonist ivuxolimab. The CDR3 sequence: CASSLFGAGANVLTF. CDR3 DNA sequence: TGTGCCAGCAGTTTATTTGGGGCCGGGGCCAACGTCCTGACTTTC. The full variable domain, in which reference TRBV27 and TRBJ2-6 provide the parts outside the CDR3, is EAQVTQNPRYLITVTGKKLTVTCSQNMNHEYMSWYRQDPGLGLRQIYYSMNVEVTDKGDVPEGYKVSRKEKRNFPLILESPSPNQTSLYFCASSLFGAGANVLTFGAGSRLTVL.